Listed below are T cell receptor beta chains from one sample, sequenced in a study of identical twins. Using its own MiXCR run on the 5' RACE reads, TCRdb lists one record per CDR3 protein. This table has about 260,000 distinct CDR3 sequences, 5.5% to 7% appearing once. The same sample was also used in a study of yellow fever vaccine responses in identical twins.

Material: memory (CD45RO+) T cells sorted from blood. Receptors were obtained from a woman aged 18-29 years in good health. The CDR3 runs from the conserved cysteine through the conserved F or W. Each record gives: V gene, clone size, D gene, J gene, CDR3 protein, CDR3 DNA. D genes are given only for firm matches. Clone sizes are given selectively: once, few, many, or a class where the clone is expanded.

TRBV2	many	NA	TRBJ1-3	CASTGTTGNTIYF	TGTGCCAGCACCGGGACAACTGGAAACACCATATATTTT
TRBV20-1	NA	NA	TRBJ2-1	CSASKGGATPRGDEQFF	TGCAGTGCTAGTAAAGGCGGGGCGACTCCCCGCGGGGATGAGCAGTTCTTC
TRBV29-1	few	TRBD2	TRBJ2-1	CSGKLAGGYNEQFF	TGCAGCGGTAAACTAGCGGGAGGCTACAATGAGCAGTTCTTC
TRBV6-5	few	NA	TRBJ1-1	CASSYARTAHTEAFF	TGTGCCAGCAGTTACGCTCGGACAGCACACACTGAAGCTTTCTTT
TRBV3-1	many	TRBD1	TRBJ2-5	CASSQVTSAGGSETQYF	TGTGCCAGCAGCCAAGTAACGTCGGCAGGGGGCTCGGAGACCCAGTACTTC
TRBV27	few	TRBD2	TRBJ2-1	CASSRGAGGRYEQFF	TGTGCCAGCAGCCGAGGGGCGGGGGGTAGGTATGAGCAGTTCTTC
TRBV14	many	NA	TRBJ2-2	CASSPIGAELFF	TGTGCCAGCAGCCCAATCGGGGCAGAGCTGTTTTTT
TRBV12-3/TRBV12-4	many	NA	TRBJ1-3	CASSFFGNTIYF	TGTGCCAGCAGTTTTTTCGGAAACACCATATATTTT
TRBV12-3/TRBV12-4	many	NA	TRBJ2-3	CASSLSQFTDTQYF	TGTGCCAGCAGTTTGTCGCAGTTCACAGATACGCAGTATTTT
TRBV14	NA	NA	TRBJ2-4	CASSQAPRGQFGLDIQYF	TGTGCCAGCAGCCAAGCACCCAGGGGACAATTCGGGTTGGACATTCAGTACTTC
TRBV6-5	few	NA	TRBJ2-3	CASSYVQGTDTQYF	TGTGCCAGCAGTTACGTTCAGGGTACAGATACGCAGTATTTT
TRBV10-1	NA	TRBD1	TRBJ2-2	CASRQGMNTGELFF	TGCGCCAGTCGACAGGGGATGAACACCGGGGAGCTGTTTTTT
TRBV4-2	NA	NA	TRBJ2-1	CASSQAHRVGAKQFF	TGTGCCAGCAGCCAAGCCCACCGGGTTGGGGCGAAGCAGTTCTTC
TRBV7-9	many	TRBD1	TRBJ1-1	CASSQDRGNTEAFF	TGTGCCAGCAGCCAGGACAGGGGGAACACTGAAGCTTTCTTT
TRBV28	NA	NA	TRBJ2-7	CASSPYMTGSYEQYF	TGTGCCAGCAGCCCATACATGACAGGCTCCTACGAGCAGTACTTC
TRBV6-1	few	NA	TRBJ2-1	CASSPHKEGINRLVNEQFF	TGTGCCAGCAGCCCCCACAAGGAGGGGATCAATCGATTGGTCAATGAGCAGTTCTTC
TRBV10-1	NA	NA	TRBJ2-3	CASSDSHGDTQYF	TGCGCCAGCAGTGATTCCCACGGGGATACGCAGTATTTT
TRBV7-8	many	TRBD1	TRBJ2-7	CASSLDRGKTYEQYF	TGTGCCAGCAGCTTAGACAGGGGGAAAACCTACGAGCAGTACTTC
TRBV2	NA	TRBD2	TRBJ2-1	CASSEGRLAGNEQFF	TGTGCCAGCAGTGAGGGGAGACTAGCGGGGAATGAGCAGTTCTTC
TRBV7-7	many	TRBD2	TRBJ2-5	CASSRTSGGQTQYF	TGTGCCAGCAGTCGGACTAGCGGGGGGCAGACCCAGTACTTC
TRBV4-1	few	TRBD2	TRBJ2-1	CASSQDARSGAYNEQFF	TGCGCCAGCAGCCAAGACGCGCGGAGCGGGGCCTACAATGAGCAGTTCTTC
TRBV10-3	NA	NA	TRBJ1-1	CAISERGEGGNTEAFF	TGTGCCATCAGTGAGCGAGGGGAGGGAGGGAACACTGAAGCTTTCTTT
TRBV7-8	few	TRBD1	TRBJ2-5	CASSPTGTGLQETQYF	TGTGCCAGCAGCCCTACCGGGACAGGGCTCCAAGAGACCCAGTACTTC
TRBV20-1	many	TRBD1	TRBJ2-1	CSAAPGQGVRNEQFF	TGCAGTGCTGCCCCCGGACAGGGTGTACGCAATGAGCAGTTCTTC
TRBV3-1	few	TRBD1	TRBJ2-7	CASSQRTGDHEQYF	TGTGCCAGCAGCCAAAGGACAGGGGACCACGAGCAGTACTTC
TRBV28	many	NA	TRBJ2-2	CASSLGSAGELFF	TGTGCCAGCAGTTTAGGGTCAGCCGGGGAGCTGTTTTTT
TRBV4-1	many	TRBD1	TRBJ2-3	CASSQDLRTGGNTDTQYF	TGCGCCAGCAGCCAAGATCTTAGGACAGGGGGGAACACAGATACGCAGTATTTT
TRBV24-1	NA	NA	TRBJ2-2	CGTSDLMPAGRAPGLDTGELFF	TGTGGCACCAGTGATTTGATGCCGGCCGGCAGGGCCCCAGGTCTGGACACCGGGGAGCTGTTTTTT
TRBV24-1	NA	TRBD2	TRBJ2-1	CATSDLKAGGPDAYNEQFF	TGTGCCACCAGTGATTTGAAAGCGGGAGGGCCCGACGCCTACAATGAGCAGTTCTTC
TRBV5-1	NA	NA	TRBJ2-5	CASSVYTGKGETQYF	TGCGCCAGCAGCGTATACACAGGGAAGGGAGAGACCCAGTACTTC
TRBV7-6	NA	TRBD1	TRBJ1-3	CASSLWPGTGNGNTIYF	TGTGCCAGCAGCTTATGGCCGGGGACAGGGAATGGAAACACCATATATTTT
TRBV3-1	many	NA	TRBJ2-7	CASSVIAGQRSYEQYF	TGTGCCAGCAGCGTTATAGCCGGACAGAGATCCTACGAGCAGTACTTC
TRBV3-1	NA	NA	TRBJ1-4	CASSPRRVREKLFF	TGTGCCAGCAGCCCCCGCAGGGTACGTGAAAAACTGTTTTTT
TRBV7-9	many	NA	TRBJ2-1	CASRSGEVSYNEQFF	TGTGCCAGCAGATCGGGGGAAGTCTCCTACAATGAGCAGTTCTTC
TRBV12-3/TRBV12-4	many	NA	TRBJ1-4	CASGSGTSEKLFF	TGTGCCAGCGGGTCCGGGACATCGGAAAAACTGTTTTTT
TRBV11-3	few	NA	TRBJ2-5	CASSINLVQETQYF	TGTGCCAGCAGCATAAACCTCGTCCAAGAGACCCAGTACTTC
TRBV12-3/TRBV12-4	many	NA	TRBJ2-7	CASSPGSKAGRAYF	TGTGCCAGCAGTCCCGGCTCGAAGGCGGGAAGGGCGTACTTC
TRBV3-1	many	TRBD2	TRBJ2-3	CASSPLGGSSTDTQYF	TGTGCCAGCAGCCCACTCGGGGGGTCAAGCACAGATACGCAGTATTTT
TRBV20-1	NA	NA	TRBJ2-1	CSARDPAASYNEQFF	TGCAGTGCTAGAGACCCAGCGGCCTCCTACAATGAGCAGTTCTTC
TRBV20-1	NA	NA	TRBJ1-1	CSARDLRETEAFF	TGCAGTGCTAGAGATCTGAGAGAAACTGAAGCTTTCTTT
TRBV20-1	many	NA	TRBJ2-5	CSARDEAKKTQYF	TGCAGTGCTAGAGATGAGGCCAAGAAGACCCAGTACTTC
TRBV5-1	many	TRBD1	TRBJ1-1	CASSLAAGGTEAFF	TGCGCCAGCAGCTTGGCGGCAGGGGGCACTGAAGCTTTCTTT
TRBV4-1	few	TRBD1	TRBJ2-5	CASSQTGQGITETQYF	TGCGCCAGCAGCCAAACGGGACAGGGGATAACCGAGACCCAGTACTTC
TRBV20-1	few	NA	TRBJ1-6	CSASEGNNSPLHF	TGCAGTGCTAGTGAGGGAAATAATTCACCCCTCCACTTT
TRBV3-1	few	NA	TRBJ2-2	CASNTDGSNTGELFF	TGTGCCAGCAACACGGACGGATCGAACACCGGGGAGCTGTTTTTT
TRBV20-1	many	NA	TRBJ1-1	CSAREFGTTLNTEAFF	TGCAGTGCTAGAGAGTTCGGGACAACCTTGAACACTGAAGCTTTCTTT
TRBV20-1	few	NA	TRBJ2-5	CSARDPLARQGEIQYF	TGCAGTGCTAGAGATCCCCTAGCTCGGCAAGGAGAGATCCAGTACTTC
TRBV9	few	NA	TRBJ2-7	CASSVEETRTYEQYF	TGTGCCAGCAGCGTAGAGGAGACTAGGACCTACGAGCAGTACTTC
TRBV11-2	many	NA	TRBJ2-3	CASSLGGGRADTQYF	TGTGCCAGCAGCTTAGGGGGGGGGCGGGCAGATACGCAGTATTTT
TRBV12-3/TRBV12-4	many	TRBD2	TRBJ2-1	CASSPSGWFGEQFF	TGTGCCAGCAGTCCTAGCGGTTGGTTCGGTGAGCAGTTCTTC
TRBV12-3/TRBV12-4	few	TRBD2	TRBJ2-2	CASSPGGGRIGELFF	TGTGCCAGCAGCCCGGGGGGCGGGAGGATCGGGGAGCTGTTTTTT
TRBV5-1	many	NA	TRBJ2-2	CASIGDNTGELFF	TGCGCCAGCATCGGGGATAACACCGGGGAGCTGTTTTTT
TRBV3-1	few	NA	TRBJ2-1	CASSQHDNEQFF	TGTGCCAGCAGCCAACACGACAATGAGCAGTTCTTC
TRBV5-1	many	NA	TRBJ2-3	CASSLTQLTDTQYF	TGCGCCAGCAGCTTGACCCAGCTTACAGATACGCAGTATTTT
TRBV7-8	NA	NA	TRBJ2-7	CASSSGGSNSYEQYF	TGTGCCAGCAGCTCCGGGGGCTCCAACTCCTACGAGCAGTACTTC
TRBV4-1	many	NA	TRBJ2-1	CASSQEWRAEQFF	TGCGCCAGCAGCCAAGAATGGAGGGCCGAGCAGTTCTTC
TRBV27	many	NA	TRBJ2-1	CASSSQYNEQFF	TGTGCCAGCAGTTCCCAGTACAATGAGCAGTTCTTC
TRBV20-1	few	TRBD1	TRBJ2-2	CSARVTGSTGELFF	TGCAGTGCTAGGGTGACAGGGTCCACCGGGGAGCTGTTTTTT
TRBV12-3/TRBV12-4	many	TRBD1	TRBJ1-5	CASSLEGAMDNQPQHF	TGTGCCAGCAGTTTGGAGGGGGCGATGGACAATCAGCCCCAGCATTTT